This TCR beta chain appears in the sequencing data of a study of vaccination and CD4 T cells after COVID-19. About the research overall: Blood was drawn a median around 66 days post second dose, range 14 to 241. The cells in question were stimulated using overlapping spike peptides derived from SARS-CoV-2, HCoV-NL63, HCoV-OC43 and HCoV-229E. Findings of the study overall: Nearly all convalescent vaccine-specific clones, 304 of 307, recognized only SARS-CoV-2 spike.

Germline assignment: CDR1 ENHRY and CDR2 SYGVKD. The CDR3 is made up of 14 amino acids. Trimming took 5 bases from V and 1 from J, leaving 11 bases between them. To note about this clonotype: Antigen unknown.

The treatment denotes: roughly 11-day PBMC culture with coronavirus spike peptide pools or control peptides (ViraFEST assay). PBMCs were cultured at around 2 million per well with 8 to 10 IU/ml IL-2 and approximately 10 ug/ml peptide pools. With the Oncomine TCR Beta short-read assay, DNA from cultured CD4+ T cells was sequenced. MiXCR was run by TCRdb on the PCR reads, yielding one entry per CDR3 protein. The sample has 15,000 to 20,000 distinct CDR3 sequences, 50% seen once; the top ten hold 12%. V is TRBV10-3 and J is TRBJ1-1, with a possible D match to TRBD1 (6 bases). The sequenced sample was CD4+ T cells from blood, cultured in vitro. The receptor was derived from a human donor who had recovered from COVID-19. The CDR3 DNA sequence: TGTGCCATCAGTAGGAACAGGGCGAACACTGAAGCTTTCTTT. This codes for CAISRNRANTEAFF.